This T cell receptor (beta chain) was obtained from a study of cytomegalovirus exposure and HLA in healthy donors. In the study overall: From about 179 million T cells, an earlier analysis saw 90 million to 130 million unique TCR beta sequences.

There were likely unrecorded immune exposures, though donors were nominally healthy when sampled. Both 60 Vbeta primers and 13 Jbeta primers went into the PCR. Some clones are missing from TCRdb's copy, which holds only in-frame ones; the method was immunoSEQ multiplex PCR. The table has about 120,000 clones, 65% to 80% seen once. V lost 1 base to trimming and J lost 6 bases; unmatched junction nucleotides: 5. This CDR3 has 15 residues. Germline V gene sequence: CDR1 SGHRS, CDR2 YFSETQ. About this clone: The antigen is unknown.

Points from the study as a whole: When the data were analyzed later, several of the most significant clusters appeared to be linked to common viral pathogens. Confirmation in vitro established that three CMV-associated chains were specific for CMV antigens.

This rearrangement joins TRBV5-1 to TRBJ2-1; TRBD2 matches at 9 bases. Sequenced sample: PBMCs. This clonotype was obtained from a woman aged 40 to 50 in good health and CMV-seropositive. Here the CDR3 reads CASSLKASGVNEQFF. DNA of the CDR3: TGCGCCAGCAGCTTGAAAGCTAGCGGGGTCAATGAGCAGTTCTTC.